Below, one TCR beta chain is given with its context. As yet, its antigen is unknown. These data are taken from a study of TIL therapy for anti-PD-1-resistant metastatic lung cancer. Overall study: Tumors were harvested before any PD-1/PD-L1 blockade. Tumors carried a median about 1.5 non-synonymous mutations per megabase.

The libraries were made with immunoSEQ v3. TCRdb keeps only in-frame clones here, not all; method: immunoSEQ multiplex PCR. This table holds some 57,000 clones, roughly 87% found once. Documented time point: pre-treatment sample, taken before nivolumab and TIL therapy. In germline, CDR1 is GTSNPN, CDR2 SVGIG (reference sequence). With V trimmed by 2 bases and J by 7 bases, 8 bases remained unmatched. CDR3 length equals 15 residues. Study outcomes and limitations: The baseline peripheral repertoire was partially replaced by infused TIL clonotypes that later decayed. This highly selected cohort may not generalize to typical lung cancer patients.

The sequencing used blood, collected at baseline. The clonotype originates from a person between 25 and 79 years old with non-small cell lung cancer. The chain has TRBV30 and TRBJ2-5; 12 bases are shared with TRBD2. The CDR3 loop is CAWSPSGGAMGTQYF. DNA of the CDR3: TGTGCCTGGAGTCCTAGCGGGGGGGCTATGGGGACCCAGTACTTC. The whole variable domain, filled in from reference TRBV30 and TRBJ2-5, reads SQTIHQWPATLVQPVGSPLSLECTVEGTSNPNLYWYRQAAGRGLQLLFYSVGIGQISSEVPQNLSASRPQDRQFILSSKKLLLSDSGFYLCAWSPSGGAMGTQYFGPGTRLLVL.